The 11 T cell receptor beta chains in this list originate from one sample, sequenced in a study of PD-1 blockade in classical Hodgkin lymphoma. Profiled with immunoSEQ multiplex PCR; TCRdb holds only in-frame clones, not every one. The sample includes 25,000 to 30,000 clones, less than 80% of them seen just once. Time point of the sample: cycle 4 day 1 (C4D1), after 6 weeks of nivolumab. Patients all relapsed after autologous stem cell transplantation, and there was variation in brentuximab vedotin exposure. Purification of CD4+ T cells from thawed PBMCs was achieved by magnetic negative selection. The specimen comprised CD4+ T cells from blood, sampled before the fourth cycle of nivolumab. All receptors come from a human donor with classical Hodgkin lymphoma.

This chain joins TRBV29-1 and TRBJ1-6, with 7 bases identical to TRBD1. This CDR3 is built from 13 residues. With 8 bases clipped from V and 5 bases from J, the junction kept 6 bases outside the gene matches. Germline values: CDR1 SQVTM, CDR2 ANQGSEA. CDR3: CSIRDRDNSPLHF. The CDR3 nucleotides read TGCAGCATCCGGGACAGAGATAATTCACCCCTCCACTTT.

V usage is TRBV4-1 and J usage is TRBJ2-7, with TRBD2 identical over 7 bases. J lost 3 bases, V lost 0 bases, and 8 bases had no gene match. Germline V CDR1 and CDR2: MGHRA, YSYEKL. This CDR3 comprises 16 residues. CDR3 region: CASSQEPVGGIYEQYF. Written as DNA, the CDR3 is TGCGCCAGCAGCCAAGAGCCGGTGGGGGGGATCTACGAGCAGTACTTC.

This chain uses TRBV6-6 with TRBJ2-7; 9 positions match TRBD1. V trimming: 6 bases; J trimming: 6 bases; junction bases outside the gene matches: 6. This CDR3 has 13 residues. CDR1 MNHNY and CDR2 SVGAGI come from the germline V gene (reference sequence). The CDR3 DNA follows: TGTGCCAGCAGGCCTTCGGGACAGGGCGAGCAGTACTTC. It codes for CASRPSGQGEQYF.

This chain uses TRBV2 with TRBJ2-7; D uncertain. Germline assignment: CDR1 SNHLY and CDR2 FYNNEI. This CDR3 region has 14 residues. V was cut by 2 bases and J by 1 base, with 9 bases left in between. CDR3 sequence reads: CASSESLGSYEQYF. As DNA, the CDR3 is TGTGCCAGCAGTGAATCTTTAGGGTCCTACGAGCAGTACTTC.

The sample holds one count of this clone. CDR3 in amino acids: CASSMGRFSYEQYF. The CDR3, as DNA: TGTGCCAGTAGTATGGGTCGGTTCTCCTACGAGCAGTACTTC. This chain connects TRBV19 to TRBJ2-7, with D hard to call. Deletions cut 3 bases from V and 0 bases from J, with 9 bases between. The CDR3 sequence is 14 residues long. Germline V gene lookup returns CDR1 LNHDA and CDR2 SQIVND (reference sequence).

The V gene is TRBV28, the J gene TRBJ2-7; the match to TRBD2 covers 8 bases. The V segment lost 2 bases and the J segment 2 bases; nucleotides outside the gene matches: 5. This CDR3 has 15 amino acids. CDR1 and CDR2 from the germline V gene are MDHEN and SYDVKM. The CDR3 sequence: CASSLPGRATYEQYF. Written as DNA, the CDR3 is TGTGCCAGCAGTTTACCCGGGAGGGCAACCTACGAGCAGTACTTC.

The rearrangement uses TRBV6-1 and TRBJ1-5; tentative D call: TRBD1 (5 bases). Trimming left V 6 bases short and J 7 bases short, with 10 bases between. The CDR3 is made up of 12 amino acids. Germline CDR1 MNHNS, CDR2 SASEGT. The CDR3 nucleotides are TGTGCCAGCAGCAGGGCGGGGCAGCCCCAGCATTTT. Protein product: CASSRAGQPQHF.

The chain has TRBV19 and TRBJ1-4; no clear D gene. In germline, CDR1 is LNHDA, CDR2 SQIVND (reference sequence). This CDR3 is 14 amino acids long. The V end was cut by 6 bases, the J end by 0 bases, with 8 bases between. CDR3 amino acids: CASRKGATNEKLFF. The DNA of the CDR3 is TGTGCCAGTAGGAAGGGTGCAACTAATGAAAAACTGTTTTTT.

The V gene is TRBV6-1, the J gene TRBJ1-4; D remains ambiguous. Between the trimmed V and J ends, which lost 3 bases and 7 bases, there was a span of 15 bases. Per germline, CDR1 MNHNS and CDR2 SASEGT. The CDR3 spans 15 residues. CDR3 protein: CASSEIGSRSEKLFF. The CDR3 DNA is TGTGCCAGCAGTGAGATTGGGTCCCGCAGTGAAAAACTGTTTTTT.

J is TRBJ1-1 and V is TRBV12-5, with D possibly being TRBD1 (6 bases). CDR3 length: 14 residues. Trimming left V 6 bases short and J 6 bases short, with 17 bases between. Per germline, CDR1 LGHNT and CDR2 FRNRAP. In nucleotides, the CDR3 is TGTGCTAGTGGCCCCGGGGGGACATGGGCTGAAGCTTTCTTT. Residues: CASGPGGTWAEAFF.

The V and J genes are TRBV21-1 and TRBJ1-1; the D call of TRBD1 is as the table states it, not checked on the DNA. TRBV21-1 is recorded as a pseudogene. The CDR3 extends over 21 amino acids. The CDR3 region is CASSKKRDRRVQGDRDTEAFF. DNA for the CDR3: TGTGCCAGCAGCAAAAAAAGGGACAGGCGCGTCCAAGGGGATAGGGACACTGAAGCTTTCTTT.